This T cell receptor beta chain was observed in a study of CD8+ T cells in alopecia areata. Findings of the study overall: Scalp clonality, together with expanded CD8+ clones among the top 100, fell significantly with tofacitinib. Sharing of TCR sequences between patients (possibly for HLA-related reasons) was less clear than in mice.

Concerning this clone itself: The antigen is undetermined.

RNA extraction and reverse transcription yielded cDNA as sequencing template. The table came from immunoSEQ multiplex PCR; TCRdb's copy has only in-frame clones and leaves some out. The profile shows approximately 300,000 clones, 58% of them singletons. V dropped 4 bases and J dropped 4; count of bases not matched to a gene: 6. Germline V lookup: CDR1 LGHNA, CDR2 YNFKEQ. CDR3 size: 15 residues. Treatment here: oral pan-JAK inhibitor, 5-10 mg twice daily. The receptor was isolated from a human donor with alopecia areata. This chain connects TRBV4-2 to TRBJ2-5, with TRBD1 matching over 10 bases. The specimen was CD4+ T cells sorted from blood, collected at week 24, from a patient treated with tofacitinib. CDR3 nucleotides: TGTGCCAGCAGCCCCGGGACAGGGGAGAGAGAGACCCAGTACTTC. Protein product: CASSPGTGERETQYF.